This is a list of T cell receptor beta chains from one sample in a study of identical twins. TCRdb reprocessed the 5' RACE reads with MiXCR, giving one entry per CDR3 protein. The table has approximately 240,000 distinct CDR3 sequences, 11% to 15% seen once; the top ten hold around 9.5%. The source material was memory (CD45RO+) T cells sorted from blood. These receptors were taken from a woman between 18 and 29 years old in good health. CDR3s include the opening cysteine and the closing phenylalanine or tryptophan. D genes are given only for firm matches. Clone size appears in some rows only: once, few, many, or a class for an expanded clone.

>TRBV20-1|.|.|TRBJ2-5
TGCAGTGTTCGGCCGGGACAAAACACCCAGTACTTC
CSVRPGQNTQYF
>TRBV10-3|few|TRBD2|TRBJ2-3
TGTGCCATCGGCTCGACTAGCGGGAGCACAGATACGCAGTATTTT
CAIGSTSGSTDTQYF
>TRBV20-1|few|.|TRBJ1-4
TGCAGTGCTAGAGATCCGGGGGGAGGAAAACTGTTTTTT
CSARDPGGGKLFF
>TRBV11-3|.|.|TRBJ1-1
TGTGCCAGCAGCTTAGCTGACGCGAACACTGAAGCTTTCTTT
CASSLADANTEAFF
>TRBV5-1|few|.|TRBJ2-7
TGCGCCAGCAGCCAACCGACCTACGAGCAGTACTTC
CASSQPTYEQYF
>TRBV12-3/TRBV12-4|.|.|TRBJ1-2
TGTGCCAGCAGTTTGGCGGGGAGCGATGGCTACACCTTC
CASSLAGSDGYTF
>TRBV19|.|TRBD2|TRBJ2-1
TGTGCCACCGGGCCGACTAGCGCCCTTGGCTACAATGAGCAGTTCTTC
CATGPTSALGYNEQFF
>TRBV11-2|.|.|TRBJ2-2
TGTGCCAGCAGTCGAAACCCACGTACCGGGGAGCTGTTTTTT
CASSRNPRTGELFF
>TRBV7-9|few|TRBD2|TRBJ2-3
TGTGCCAGCACCTCAATAGCGGGAGGCACAGATACGCAGTATTTT
CASTSIAGGTDTQYF
>TRBV2|.|TRBD2|TRBJ2-1
TGTGCCAGCAGCCGACTAGCGGGAGACCAGTTCTTC
CASSRLAGDQFF
>TRBV19|.|.|TRBJ1-5
TGTGCCAGTAGTATAGGGACAACGGATCAGCCCCAGCATTTT
CASSIGTTDQPQHF
>TRBV9|few|.|TRBJ2-2
TGTGCCAGCAGCGTATCGGGGGTAGGCGGGGAGCTGTTTTTT
CASSVSGVGGELFF
>TRBV20-1|.|TRBD2|TRBJ2-1
TGCAGTGCGATTAGCGGGAGTGTCTCCTACAATGAGCAGTTCTTC
CSAISGSVSYNEQFF
>TRBV4-2|.|.|TRBJ2-5
TGTGCCAGCAGCCAAGATTTGAAGGGGAGTGAGACCCAGTACTTC
CASSQDLKGSETQYF
>TRBV12-3/TRBV12-4|.|TRBD2|TRBJ2-1
TGTGCCAGCAGTTTCGGGAGGGACGGACACAATGAGCAGTTCTTC
CASSFGRDGHNEQFF
>TRBV20-1|few|TRBD2|TRBJ2-1
TGCAGTGCTCCGTTGGGTAGCGGGGGGGGGAATGAGCAGTTCTTC
CSAPLGSGGGNEQFF
>TRBV3-1|few|.|TRBJ1-2
TGTGCCAGCAGCCCCACGGGTGCTGGCTACACCTTC
CASSPTGAGYTF
>TRBV6-1|.|.|TRBJ1-5
TGTGCCAGCAGTGACGGAACGGGGTTTCAGCCCCAGCATTTT
CASSDGTGFQPQHF
>TRBV7-9|.|TRBD1|TRBJ2-5
TGTGCCAGCAGCGCAAGCACAGGGGGTCGGGAGACCCAGTACTTC
CASSASTGGRETQYF